This entry features one TCR beta chain sequence. This sample was included in a study of blood T cell repertoires in COVID-19. On the study more broadly: The study drew acute and convalescent COVID-19 samples from the United States, Italy and Spain. In each case, the material was cDNA or gDNA derived from T cells, B-cell-depleted T cells, or PBMCs.

Authors' processing steps: How many nucleated cells were present was estimated from reference gene primer amplification. Generated by immunoSEQ multiplex PCR, the TCRdb table keeps only in-frame clones and is missing some. That table furnishes V, J and clone size, whereas the DNA furnished D and trimming. The table shows about half a million clones, with approximately 89% occurring only once. The CDR3 runs to 15 residues. Seattle participants joined during active infection and were tracked over time. This TCR was sampled from a man between 18 and 35 years old with COVID-19, enrolled during active disease. Input material: peripheral blood. The chain combines TRBV1 with TRBJ2-7; the D call in the table, TRBD2, was not verified against the DNA. TRBV1 is assigned pseudogene status. The CDR3 DNA reads as TGCACCAGCAGCCAAGGAAGCGGGGAGATTTACGAGCAGTACTTC. Residues: CTSSQGSGEIYEQYF.